These 26 T cell receptor beta chains share one sample of origin, sequenced in a study of T cell responses to AZD1222 COVID-19 vaccine. The assay was immunoSEQ multiplex PCR, and TCRdb's table has in-frame clones only and misses some. The table has tens of thousands of clones, about nine tenths seen once. The sequencing here drew on peripheral blood, taken on day 0 of AZD1222 vaccination. Receptors were obtained from an adult in good health.

This chain joins TRBV30 and TRBJ2-7, with 7 bases fitting TRBD1. The germline V gene has CDR1 GTSNPN and CDR2 SVGIG (reference sequence). This CDR3 contains 17 residues. V shed 0 bases, J shed 5 bases, and the junction held 16 bases outside the gene matches. CDR3 nucleotides: TGTGCCTGGAGTGTTTCCCTTACAGGGGCCTCGACCCACGAGCAGTACTTC. It is translated as CAWSVSLTGASTHEQYF. Filled out from reference TRBV30 and TRBJ2-7, the complete variable domain reads SQTIHQWPATLVQPVGSPLSLECTVEGTSNPNLYWYRQAAGRGLQLLFYSVGIGQISSEVPQNLSASRPQDRQFILSSKKLLLSDSGFYLCAWSVSLTGASTHEQYFGPGTRLTVT.

The chain joins TRBV3-1 (or the pseudogene TRBV3-2) to TRBJ2-1, with no clear D. CDR3 length: 13 residues. Trimming removed 7 bases from V and 6 bases from J, with 13 bases in between. Germline V gene sequence: CDR1 LGHDT, CDR2 YNNKEL (reference sequence). This CDR3 reads CASTGSARNEQFF. The CDR3 region has the DNA TGTGCCAGCACTGGGTCAGCGCGCAATGAGCAGTTCTTC.

The V call is TRBV11-3, the J call TRBJ2-7; D is possibly TRBD1 (6 bases). There are 19 residues in the CDR3. V was clipped by 0 bases and J by 3 bases, with 24 bases between them. Per the germline V gene, CDR1 is SGHNT and CDR2 is YENEEA. As DNA, the CDR3 is TGTGCCAGCAGCTTAGATAAGGGCCCCATTACAGGGAGTAGCTACGAGCAGTACTTC. Protein: CASSLDKGPITGSSYEQYF.

The rearrangement uses TRBV20-1 and TRBJ2-2, with D possibly being TRBD1 (5 bases). CDR1 and CDR2 from the germline V gene are DFQATT and SNEGSKA (reference sequence). This CDR3 is 13 amino acids long. Between the trimmed V and J ends, which lost 3 bases and 7 bases, there was a span of 12 bases. The CDR3 sequence is CSASQGISGELFF. CDR3 coding DNA: TGCAGTGCTAGTCAGGGAATCAGCGGGGAGCTGTTTTTT.

Regarding this clone: This sample also contains other DNA sequences that code for the same CDR3. The gene calls are TRBV6-5 and TRBJ1-1; a possible D gene is TRBD1 (6 bases). CDR1 and CDR2 from the germline V gene are MNHEY and SVGAGI. The CDR3 is 13 amino acids. Trimming took 4 bases from V and 1 from J, leaving 7 bases between them. The CDR3 loop is CASSLTGNTEAFF. The CDR3 coding sequence is TGTGCCAGCAGTTTGACAGGGAACACTGAAGCTTTCTTT.

V is TRBV10-3 and J is TRBJ2-5; 9 bases agree with TRBD2. V lost 2 bases to trimming and J lost 4 bases; unmatched junction nucleotides: 11. This CDR3 contains 17 residues. CDR1 is ENHRY and CDR2 is SYGVKD in the germline V gene. The CDR3 nucleotides are TGTGCCATCAGTGAGGGCGCGACCGGGACTAGCCGAGAGACCCAGTACTTC. This codes for CAISEGATGTSRETQYF.

The chain combines TRBV5-1 with TRBJ2-1; 11 nucleotides match TRBD2. The germline V gene encodes CDR1 SGHRS and CDR2 YFSETQ. V lost 0 bases and J lost 7; bases outside the gene matches: 18. The CDR3 runs 20 residues. The CDR3 coding sequence is TGCGCCAGCAGCTTGGGACTAGCGGGGAGCTGGGCACTCACGGGGAATGAGCAGTTCTTC. It is translated as CASSLGLAGSWALTGNEQFF.

The chain employs TRBV11-1 and TRBJ2-1, with TRBD1 as a possible D gene (6 bases). CDR3 length: 12 residues. V was pared by 4 bases and J by 9 bases, with 10 bases between. CDR1 and CDR2 from the germline V gene are SGHAT and FQDESV (reference sequence). The CDR3 reads CASSYRESEQFF. CDR3 bases: TGTGCCAGCAGCTACAGGGAAAGTGAGCAGTTCTTC.

V is TRBV4-3 and J is TRBJ2-7; TRBD2 agrees at 13 bases. The germline V gene encodes CDR1 LGHNA and CDR2 YSLEER. Germline trimming cut 4 bases from V and 2 bases from J; bases unmatched to any gene: 2. The CDR3 spans 15 residues. CDR3 in amino acids: CASSPTSGGTYEQYF. The DNA for the CDR3 is TGCGCCAGCAGCCCGACTAGCGGGGGGACCTACGAGCAGTACTTC.

The chain links TRBV3-1 (or the pseudogene TRBV3-2) to TRBJ2-2, with TRBD1 matching 9 bases. CDR3 length: 17 residues. The V segment lost 3 bases and the J segment 7 bases; nucleotides outside the gene matches: 12. Germline lookup yields CDR1 LGHDT and CDR2 YNNKEL (reference sequence). As DNA, the CDR3 is TGTGCCAGCAGCCAGGTAGCCGGGACAGGGAAAGGCGGGGAGCTGTTTTTT. It encodes CASSQVAGTGKGGELFF.

This chain connects TRBV9 to TRBJ2-1, with D perhaps TRBD2 (6 bases). The CDR3 extends over 15 amino acids. V was trimmed by 0 bases and J by 3 bases, leaving 10 bases between them. CDR1 and CDR2 (germline): SGDLS, YYNGEE. The CDR3 loop is CASSVDGGVYNEQFF. CDR3 DNA sequence: TGTGCCAGCAGCGTAGACGGGGGAGTCTACAATGAGCAGTTCTTC.

The table lists this clone with a few counts. The chain has TRBV30 and TRBJ2-7; TRBD2 matches at 12 bases. The germline V gene has CDR1 GTSNPN and CDR2 SVGIG (reference sequence). V shed 2 bases and J 4 bases; nucleotides not matched to a gene: 6. This CDR3 is 15 amino acids long. The CDR3 DNA reads as TGTGCCTGGAGTCGTCGGACTAGCGGGATTTACGAGCAGTACTTC. It specifies CAWSRRTSGIYEQYF.

J is TRBJ2-1 and V is TRBV4-2, with D uncertain. Germline values: CDR1 LGHNA, CDR2 YNFKEQ. V lost 5 bases to trimming and J lost 5 bases, with 16 bases between them. The CDR3 totals 15 residues. This CDR3 is CASSLDGSLNNEQFF. The CDR3 DNA reads TGTGCCAGCAGCTTAGACGGGTCATTAAACAATGAGCAGTTCTTC.

This rearrangement joins TRBV5-6 to TRBJ2-5; D gene unclear. The CDR3 totals 11 residues. The V and J ends lost 2 bases and 7 bases respectively, with 6 bases between them. CDR1 is SGHDT, CDR2 YYEEEE, per germline. CDR3 protein: CASSFTGTQYF. CDR3 bases: TGTGCCAGCAGCTTTACCGGGACCCAGTACTTC.

The chain recombines TRBV21-1 with TRBJ2-3. TRBV21-1 is a documented pseudogene. This CDR3 comprises 16 residues. The CDR3, as DNA: TGTGCCAGCCACGGCTCCGAGTTAGAAAGCACAGATACGCAGTATTTT. Translated: CASHGSELESTDTQYF.

The chain recombines TRBV5-4 with TRBJ2-3; 10 nucleotides align to TRBD2. From germline, CDR1 is SGHNT and CDR2 YYREEE (reference sequence). This CDR3 has 16 amino acids. V shed 0 bases and J 5 bases; nucleotides not matched to a gene: 6. The CDR3 reads CASSLEPSGSGDTQYF. Written as DNA, the CDR3 is TGTGCCAGCAGCTTGGAACCTAGCGGGAGTGGAGATACGCAGTATTTT.

V is TRBV15 and J is TRBJ2-1, with 8 positions matching TRBD1. Germline CDR1 is LNHNV and CDR2 is YYDKDF (reference sequence). V lost 1 base, J lost 7 bases, and 6 bases stayed unmatched. CDR3 length: 15 residues. DNA of the CDR3: TGTGCCACCAGCAGAGGACAGGGGCGCGGGAATGAGCAGTTCTTC. Protein product: CATSRGQGRGNEQFF.

This chain links TRBV5-1 with TRBJ2-5; D gene unclear. Germline V gives CDR1 SGHRS, CDR2 YFSETQ. V was cut by 4 bases and J by 0 bases, with 1 base left in between. This CDR3 has 11 residues. The CDR3 DNA sequence: TGCGCCAGCAGCGACCAAGAGACCCAGTACTTC. Translated: CASSDQETQYF.

This chain links TRBV2 with TRBJ1-4; unclear D gene. V lost 5 bases to trimming and J lost 4 bases, with 11 bases between them. CDR3 length: 14 amino acids. The V gene's germline CDR1 is SNHLY and CDR2 FYNNEI. CDR3 nucleotide sequence: TGTGCCAGCAGTCTAGACGTCGGTAATGAAAAACTGTTTTTT. This codes for CASSLDVGNEKLFF.

The rearrangement uses TRBV15 and TRBJ2-7, with a tentative D call TRBD2 (6 bases). The CDR3 contains 15 residues. Germline V CDR1 and CDR2: LNHNV, YYDKDF (reference sequence). V lost 0 bases and J lost 9, with 18 bases in between. As DNA, the CDR3 is TGTGCCACCAGCAGAGATCGGGCGGGACCAACCGGGCAGTACTTC. It codes for CATSRDRAGPTGQYF.

The chain is built from TRBV28 and TRBJ1-1, with D perhaps matching TRBD1 (6 bases). Germline V CDR1 and CDR2: MDHEN, SYDVKM. The CDR3 has 14 amino acids. Trimming left V 2 bases short and J 1 base short, with 8 bases between. The CDR3 coding sequence is TGTGCCAGCAGTTTACAGGGGACGAACACTGAAGCTTTCTTT. Its translation is CASSLQGTNTEAFF.

This sequence joins TRBV20-1 and TRBJ2-5; the match to TRBD1 covers 7 bases. Per the germline V gene, CDR1 is DFQATT and CDR2 is SNEGSKA (reference sequence). V shed 7 bases, J shed 4 bases, and the junction held 3 bases outside the gene matches. The CDR3 totals 11 residues. Here the CDR3 DNA reads TGCAGTGTCTACAGGGGAGAGACCCAGTACTTC. Its protein is CSVYRGETQYF.

V gene TRBV29-1 combines with J gene TRBJ2-5, with TRBD1 matching 7 bases. CDR1 and CDR2 from the germline V gene are SQVTM and ANQGSEA. This CDR3 comprises 12 residues. With V trimmed by 4 bases and J by 5 bases, 4 bases remained unmatched. For the CDR3, the DNA is TGCAGCGTTGTAGTCAGGGGGGAGACCCAGTACTTC. The encoded protein is CSVVVRGETQYF. The full variable domain, rest sourced from reference TRBV29-1 and TRBJ2-5, is SAVISQKPSRDICQRGTSLTIQCQVDSQVTMMFWYRQQPGQSLTLIATANQGSEATYESGFVIDKFPISRPNLTFSTLTVSNMSPEDSSIYLCSVVVRGETQYFGPGTRLLVL.

This chain uses TRBV20-1 with TRBJ1-1; tentatively, D is TRBD1 (5 bases). The germline V gene has CDR1 DFQATT and CDR2 SNEGSKA (reference sequence). This CDR3 has 11 amino acids. As DNA, the CDR3 is TGCAGCGGGGCAGGGAACACTGAAGCTTTCTTT. Translating gives CSGAGNTEAFF.

This clone was detected only once. The genes are TRBV10-2 and TRBJ2-1; the D is unclear. Looked up from germline, CDR1 is WSHSY and CDR2 is SAAADI. The ends were cut back, 2 bases at V and 4 bases at J, with 12 bases in the middle. The CDR3 is 15 residues long. In DNA, the CDR3 is TGCGCCAGCAGTGAGGATGCCCTCGTTTACAATGAGCAGTTCTTC. This codes for CASSEDALVYNEQFF.

This clone was detected only once. The V gene is TRBV5-4, the J gene TRBJ2-3; TRBD2 matches at 8 bases. V was pared by 4 bases and J by 1 base, with 5 bases of the junction left unmatched. Per germline, CDR1 SGHNT and CDR2 YYREEE (reference sequence). This CDR3 region has 15 residues. The CDR3 sequence: CASSDAGGGTDTQYF. As DNA, the CDR3 is TGTGCCAGCAGCGACGCCGGGGGGGGCACAGATACGCAGTATTTT. Together with reference TRBV5-4 and TRBJ2-3, the CDR3 gives the full variable domain: ETGVTQSPTHLIKTRGQQVTLRCSSQSGHNTVSWYQQALGQGPQFIFQYYREEENGRGNFPPRFSGLQFPNYSSELNVNALELDDSALYLCASSDAGGGTDTQYFGPGTRLTVL.